These 28 T cell receptor beta chains share one sample of origin, sequenced in a study of human versus mouse CDR3 diversity and MHC coevolution. TCRdb keeps only in-frame clones here, not all; method: immunoSEQ multiplex PCR. Of tens of thousands of clones detected, over 90% appear once; the ten largest clones hold approximately 20%. Sequencing input: naive CD4+ T cells from blood. Specified subset: CD45RO-negative CD62L-positive naive CD4 T cells. All receptors come from a person in their sixties or seventies in good health.

The rearrangement joins TRBV6-1 to TRBJ2-3; TRBD2 aligns across 9 bases. V lost 9 bases to trimming and J lost 2 bases; unmatched junction nucleotides: 6. Per the germline V gene, CDR1 is MNHNS and CDR2 is SASEGT. The CDR3 has 14 residues. For the CDR3, the DNA is TGTGCCAGTTATAGCGGGGGAATCACAGATACGCAGTATTTT. As protein: CASYSGGITDTQYF.

This chain uses TRBV30 with TRBJ1-5; a possible D gene is TRBD1 (5 bases). The CDR3 sequence is 15 residues long. Germline loops: CDR1 GTSNPN, CDR2 SVGIG (reference sequence). V shed 5 bases and J shed 2 bases, with 16 bases lying between them. CDR3 nucleotides: TGTGCCTGGGGGGGGTCTGGGTCGGGCAATCAGCCCCAGCATTTT. This sequence encodes CAWGGSGSGNQPQHF. Supplemented by reference TRBV30 and TRBJ1-5, the full variable domain reads SQTIHQWPATLVQPVGSPLSLECTVEGTSNPNLYWYRQAAGRGLQLLFYSVGIGQISSEVPQNLSASRPQDRQFILSSKKLLLSDSGFYLCAWGGSGSGNQPQHFGDGTRLSIL.

The gene calls are TRBV9 and TRBJ1-3; TRBD1 matches 9 bases. The ends lost 4 bases at V and 1 base at J; junction bases unmatched: 3. The CDR3 has 15 amino acids. Looked up from germline, CDR1 is SGDLS and CDR2 is YYNGEE. CDR3 region: CASSPTGGSGNTIYF. In DNA, the CDR3 is TGTGCCAGCAGCCCGACAGGGGGTTCTGGAAACACCATATATTTT. Together with reference TRBV9 and TRBJ1-3, the CDR3 gives the full variable domain: DSGVTQTPKHLITATGQRVTLRCSPRSGDLSVYWYQQSLDQGLQFLIQYYNGEERAKGNILERFSAQQFPDLHSELNLSSLELGDSALYFCASSPTGGSGNTIYFGEGSWLTVV.

The chain has TRBV7-9 and TRBJ2-3; TRBD1 matches at 8 bases. V lost 5 bases and J lost 4; bases outside the gene matches: 8. CDR1 is SEHNR, CDR2 FQNEAQ, per germline (reference sequence). This CDR3 is 15 amino acids long. CDR3 amino acids: CASSDPGQVADTQYF. The DNA for the CDR3 is TGTGCCAGCAGCGACCCGGGACAGGTGGCAGATACGCAGTATTTT.

The chain has TRBV7-3 and TRBJ1-6, with 7 bases fitting TRBD1. Germline V gene lookup returns CDR1 SGHTA and CDR2 FQGTGA. There are 14 residues in the CDR3. With 5 bases clipped from V and 8 bases from J, the junction kept 6 bases outside the gene matches. The CDR3 sequence: CASSDGTVYSPLHF. CDR3 DNA sequence: TGTGCCAGCAGCGACGGGACAGTTTATTCACCCCTCCACTTT.

The chain joins TRBV5-6 to TRBJ1-3; TRBD1 is a possible D gene (6 bases). The CDR3 covers 15 residues. V lost 1 base to trimming and J lost 0 bases, with 8 bases between them. CDR1 SGHDT and CDR2 YYEEEE come from the germline V gene. CDR3 protein: CASSLTGLSGNTIYF. The CDR3 nucleotides are TGTGCCAGCAGCTTGACAGGGCTCTCTGGAAACACCATATATTTT.

This clone was seen more than once but under ten times. This chain uses TRBV10-3 with TRBJ1-3, with no clear D. Trimming left V 8 bases short and J 0 bases short, with 5 bases between. The CDR3 is 12 amino acids. CDR1 and CDR2 from the germline V gene are ENHRY and SYGVKD. The CDR3 DNA sequence: TGTGCCATCGCGCCCTCTGGAAACACCATATATTTT. Its protein is CAIAPSGNTIYF.

As regards this clone: This sample includes further DNA sequences coding for the same CDR3. V gene TRBV18 combines with J gene TRBJ1-1, with 9 bases identical to TRBD1. CDR1 is KGHSH and CDR2 is LQKENI in the germline V gene. Losses at the gene ends were 3 bases for V and 8 bases for J; bases not matched to a gene: 4. This CDR3 has 13 amino acids. The CDR3 sequence: CASSPRDRGEAFF. The CDR3 DNA sequence: TGTGCCAGCTCACCCCGTGACAGGGGGGAAGCTTTCTTT.

The chain has TRBV7-3 and TRBJ2-1; D might be TRBD1 (6 bases). The CDR3 has 16 residues. V dropped 5 bases and J dropped 6 bases, with 20 bases sitting between them. Germline V CDR1 and CDR2: SGHTA, FQGTGA. The CDR3 region is CASSKTRDIRSNEQFF. CDR3 nucleotide sequence: TGTGCCAGCAGCAAAACCCGGGACATAAGGTCCAATGAGCAGTTCTTC.

This sequence joins TRBV7-6 and TRBJ1-1; 8 nucleotides match TRBD1. The trim removed 5 bases at V and 3 bases at J, leaving 2 bases unmatched. Germline V lookup: CDR1 SGHVS, CDR2 FNYEAQ. The CDR3 length is 13 residues. CDR3 in DNA: TGTGCCAGCAGCATGGGACAGGACACTGAAGCTTTCTTT. Protein: CASSMGQDTEAFF.

This clone was recorded only once. The junction departs from germline at one end; a sequencing error may be responsible. The chain combines TRBV5-1 with TRBJ2-5; 8 nucleotides line up with TRBD1. Germline lookup yields CDR1 SGHRS and CDR2 YFSETQ. This CDR3 region has 13 residues. CDR3 region: CASSPTSRGQEDF. CDR3 nucleotide sequence: TGCGCCAGCAGCCCCACCAGTAGGGGACAGGAGGACTTC.

The chain joins TRBV9 to TRBJ2-1; perhaps TRBD2 as D (6 bases). V dropped 3 bases and J dropped 4 bases, with 11 bases sitting between them. The CDR3 loop spans 14 amino acids. From germline, CDR1 is SGDLS and CDR2 YYNGEE. The CDR3 loop is CASSGLSGYNEQFF. The CDR3 DNA is TGTGCCAGCAGCGGCCTTAGCGGATACAATGAGCAGTTCTTC.

The chain recombines TRBV5-1 with TRBJ2-2; D might be TRBD1 (7 bases). The CDR3 spans 16 residues. Germline V gene data show CDR1 as SGHRS and CDR2 as YFSETQ. V lost 3 bases and J 0 bases, leaving 12 bases between the germline ends. CDR3 residues: CASSWGDSSNTGELFF. For the CDR3, the DNA is TGCGCCAGCAGCTGGGGGGACAGCTCGAACACCGGGGAGCTGTTTTTT.

With regard to this clone: The sample has other DNA sequences that encode this CDR3 too. The chain employs TRBV6-1 and TRBJ1-1; D remains unclear. Germline assignment: CDR1 MNHNS and CDR2 SASEGT. The CDR3 has 13 residues. The V end was cut by 5 bases, the J end by 2 bases, with 9 bases between. CDR3 nucleotide sequence: TGTGCCAGCAGTCCACGGGGTAACACTGAAGCTTTCTTT. This sequence encodes CASSPRGNTEAFF.

The V gene is TRBV5-4, the J gene TRBJ2-7; 9 nucleotides align to TRBD2. The germline V gene has CDR1 SGHNT and CDR2 YYREEE (reference sequence). There are 15 residues in the CDR3. The trim removed 3 bases at V and 9 bases at J, leaving 13 bases unmatched. DNA of the CDR3: TGTGCCAGCAGCTCCTCGAGTAGCGGGAGTGTGGGGCAGTACTTC. It specifies CASSSSSSGSVGQYF.

The rearrangement joins TRBV6-5 to TRBJ1-3; D gene ambiguous. This CDR3 comprises 16 residues. CDR1 is MNHEY and CDR2 is SVGAGI in the germline V gene. Trimming removed 0 bases at V and 0 bases at J, with 9 bases between. CDR3 sequence (DNA): TGTGCCAGCAGTTACTCCGATTTACTCTCTGGAAACACCATATATTTT. Its translation is CASSYSDLLSGNTIYF.

The genes are TRBV21-1 and TRBJ1-1; the table assigns TRBD1, which was not confirmed against the DNA. TRBV21-1 represents a pseudogene. This CDR3 has 13 amino acids. The CDR3 region is CAQSVTGDFEAFF. CDR3 nucleotides: TGTGCCCAATCCGTAACAGGCGATTTTGAAGCTTTCTTT.

This chain joins TRBV7-8 and TRBJ2-1; D gene uncertain. This CDR3 spans 16 amino acids. Germline CDR1 SGHVS, CDR2 FQNEAQ. Trimming took 7 bases from V and 0 from J, leaving 16 bases between them. This chain's CDR3 is CASIISGFGSYNEQFF. In DNA, the CDR3 is TGTGCCAGCATTATTTCAGGCTTCGGCTCCTACAATGAGCAGTTCTTC.

In this sample, this clone turned up once. This chain connects TRBV27 to TRBJ1-5; D might be TRBD1 (5 bases). Trimming left V 6 bases short and J 2 bases short, with 11 bases between. The CDR3 length is 14 residues. The V gene's germline CDR1 is MNHEY and CDR2 SMNVEV (reference sequence). The CDR3 is CASSGGLGNQPQHF. CDR3 nucleotides: TGTGCCAGCAGCGGGGGTCTTGGCAATCAGCCCCAGCATTTT.

The genes are TRBV29-1 and TRBJ2-7; D perhaps matches TRBD2 (5 bases). V was trimmed by 5 bases and J by 0 bases, leaving 8 bases between them. CDR3 length: 12 amino acids. Germline CDR1 and CDR2: SQVTM and ANQGSEA. The CDR3 nucleotides are TGCAGCGTTTGGGAGAGCTCCTACGAGCAGTACTTC. Amino acid sequence: CSVWESSYEQYF.

The chain couples TRBV11-2 to TRBJ2-5; 14 bases are a match to TRBD2. Losses at the gene ends were 5 bases for V and 4 bases for J; bases not matched to a gene: 12. This CDR3 comprises 18 residues. The germline V gene has CDR1 SGHAT and CDR2 FQNNGV. CDR3 DNA sequence: TGTGCCAGCAGCATCGGGACTAGCGGGAGAAGGAGGGGAGAGACCCAGTACTTC. Translated, it gives CASSIGTSGRRRGETQYF.

The V gene is TRBV5-6, the J gene TRBJ1-6; TRBD1 is a possible D gene (6 bases). The CDR3 totals 13 residues. Trimming took off 4 bases at V and 12 bases at J, with 14 bases between the two ends. In germline, CDR1 is SGHDT, CDR2 YYEEEE. The CDR3 reads CASSGVRGQPLHF. CDR3 nucleotide sequence: TGTGCCAGCAGCGGGGTGAGGGGACAACCCCTCCACTTT. The entire variable domain, with the rest obtained from reference TRBV5-6 and TRBJ1-6, is as follows: DAGVTQSPTHLIKTRGQQVTLRCSPKSGHDTVSWYQQALGQGPQFIFQYYEEEERQRGNFPDRFSGHQFPNYSSELNVNALLLGDSALYLCASSGVRGQPLHFGNGTRLTVT.

The chain employs TRBV11-3 and TRBJ2-7; maybe TRBD1 (6 bases). The CDR3 consists of 15 residues. V was pared by 0 bases and J by 1 base, with 10 bases between. Germline V CDR1 and CDR2: SGHNT, YENEEA. DNA of the CDR3: TGTGCCAGCAGCTTAGAAGGGGACACTTCCTACGAGCAGTACTTC. It translates to CASSLEGDTSYEQYF.

The V and J genes are TRBV10-3 and TRBJ1-2; D perhaps matches TRBD1 (6 bases). The V end lost 3 bases, the J end lost 4 bases, and 12 bases lay between the germline ends. This CDR3 is 14 amino acids long. Germline CDR1 ENHRY, CDR2 SYGVKD. The CDR3 DNA sequence: TGTGCCATCAGTGATTTGGGGGCTAGCTATGGCTACACCTTC. Translation: CAISDLGASYGYTF.

V and J are TRBV13 and TRBJ1-1; D unresolved. The V end lost 5 bases, the J end lost 1 base, and 8 bases lay between the germline ends. This CDR3 is built from 13 residues. Germline V gene sequence: CDR1 PRHDT, CDR2 FYEKMQ (reference sequence). CDR3 sequence: CASSPYTNTEAFF. DNA for the CDR3: TGTGCCAGCAGCCCGTACACGAACACTGAAGCTTTCTTT. The full variable domain, rest sourced from reference TRBV13 and TRBJ1-1, is AAGVIQSPRHLIKEKRETATLKCYPIPRHDTVYWYQQGPGQDPQFLISFYEKMQSDKGSIPDRFSAQQFSDYHSELNMSSLELGDSALYFCASSPYTNTEAFFGQGTRLTVV.

This chain uses TRBV19 with TRBJ2-2; TRBD2 aligns across 12 bases. From germline, CDR1 is LNHDA and CDR2 SQIVND (reference sequence). The trim removed 5 bases at V and 8 bases at J, leaving 6 bases unmatched. There are 15 residues in the CDR3. CDR3 residues: CASSLTSGRRGELFF. DNA for the CDR3: TGTGCCAGTAGTTTGACTAGCGGGAGACGGGGGGAGCTGTTTTTT.

This chain links TRBV2 with TRBJ2-1; D gene unclear. Deletions cut 4 bases from V and 0 bases from J, with 7 bases between. The CDR3 is made up of 14 amino acids. The V gene's germline CDR1 is SNHLY and CDR2 FYNNEI. CDR3 region: CASSVESSYNEQFF. Here the CDR3 DNA reads TGTGCCAGCAGTGTAGAAAGCTCCTACAATGAGCAGTTCTTC.

A note on this clone: Compared with germline, one end of the junction differs, possibly owing to a read error. Other DNA variants within this sample encode the same CDR3. V is TRBV9 and J is TRBJ2-3; 9 positions agree with TRBD1. CDR3 length equals 16 residues. CDR1 SGDLS and CDR2 YYNGEE come from the germline V gene. The CDR3, as DNA: TGTGCCAGCAGCGCCCGGACAGGGGACAGCACGGATACGCAGTATTTT. It specifies CASSARTGDSTDTQYF.